Each of the 10 T cell receptor beta chains below was sequenced from the same sample in a study of beta chain features in type 1 diabetes. All of the isolated RNA was reverse transcribed, so expressed TCRB transcripts were sequenced. Repertoires were generated with immunoSEQ multiplex PCR, while TCRdb's copy carries only in-frame clones and drops some. The sample carries tens of thousands of clones, around a third recorded once. Specimen: stem cell memory CD4+ T cells from blood. Receptors originate from a woman under 30 in good health.

This clone has a handful of counts. The chain uses TRBV5-6 and TRBJ2-7; TRBD1 agrees at 8 bases. Per the germline V gene, CDR1 is SGHDT and CDR2 is YYEEEE. The length of the CDR3 is 14 residues. J lost 7 bases, V lost 5 bases, and 11 bases had no gene match. For the CDR3, the DNA is TGTGCCAGCAGGGCGCCAGGACAGGGATTGGAGCAGTACTTC. This codes for CASRAPGQGLEQYF.

This chain joins TRBV5-4 and TRBJ2-3; 10 bases line up with TRBD2. Germline loops: CDR1 SGHNT, CDR2 YYREEE (reference sequence). CDR3 length equals 16 residues. Trimming at V came to 1 base and at J to 1 base, leaving 3 bases not matched to a gene. The CDR3 protein is CASSLYTSGGTDTQYF. In DNA form, the CDR3 reads TGTGCCAGCAGCTTGTACACTAGCGGGGGCACAGATACGCAGTATTTT.

This clone has only a few counts. The chain links TRBV18 to TRBJ2-2; 8 nucleotides agree with TRBD1. V gave up 4 bases and J gave up 1 base; unmatched junction bases: 5. Germline V lookup: CDR1 KGHSH, CDR2 LQKENI. The CDR3 totals 16 residues. CDR3 coding DNA: TGTGCCAGCTCACTTCAAGGGACAGGGAACACCGGGGAGCTGTTTTTT. This encodes CASSLQGTGNTGELFF.

The rearrangement joins TRBV6-6 to TRBJ2-6; no clear D. CDR1 MNHNY and CDR2 SVGAGI come from the germline V gene (reference sequence). The V end was cut by 0 bases, the J end by 3 bases, with 9 bases between. The CDR3 spans 16 residues. The CDR3 is CASSYSRFGGANVLTF. The CDR3 DNA reads as TGTGCCAGCAGTTACTCGCGCTTCGGTGGGGCCAACGTCCTGACTTTC.

The V and J genes are TRBV5-6 and TRBJ2-5, with a tentative D call TRBD1 (5 bases). Trimming stripped 1 base from V and 2 bases from J, with 12 bases between. The CDR3 runs 15 residues. Germline values: CDR1 SGHDT, CDR2 YYEEEE. CDR3 amino acids: CASSLMTVRQETQYF. The CDR3 region has the DNA TGTGCCAGCAGCTTGATGACAGTACGTCAAGAGACCCAGTACTTC.

CDR3 in amino acids: CASRPGLAGYEQYF. CDR3 nucleotides: TGTGCCAGCCGTCCGGGACTAGCAGGCTACGAGCAGTACTTC. V and J are TRBV2 and TRBJ2-7, with 9 nucleotides matching TRBD2. CDR3 length equals 14 residues. Trimming cost V 8 bases and J 3 bases; bases outside gene matches: 8. Germline V gives CDR1 SNHLY, CDR2 FYNNEI.

The CDR3 coding sequence is TGTGCCAGCACTCACTCCGGGGGGAGGCACCTAAATTCACCCCTCCACTTT. Amino acid sequence: CASTHSGGRHLNSPLHF. V usage is TRBV27 and J usage is TRBJ1-6; perhaps TRBD1 as D (5 bases). The ends were cut back, 7 bases at V and 7 bases at J, with 23 bases in the middle. Germline V gene sequence: CDR1 MNHEY, CDR2 SMNVEV (reference sequence). CDR3 length equals 17 residues.

This clone appeared a few times. In nucleotides, the CDR3 is TGCAGCGCCCGGCCCGGACTAGTGGACGATACGCAGTATTTT. It codes for CSARPGLVDDTQYF. The rearrangement links TRBV29-1 to TRBJ2-3, with 7 bases identical to TRBD2. In germline, CDR1 is SQVTM, CDR2 ANQGSEA. The CDR3 totals 14 residues. V lost 7 bases and J lost 6; bases outside the gene matches: 13.

The genes are TRBV14 and TRBJ2-7; no definite D call. The ends were cut back, 3 bases at V and 2 bases at J, with 8 bases in the middle. In germline, CDR1 is SGHDN, CDR2 FVKESK. The CDR3 has 13 residues. This CDR3 is CASSHGLTYEQYF. In DNA, the CDR3 is TGTGCCAGCAGCCACGGGTTAACCTACGAGCAGTACTTC.

This sequence joins TRBV27 and TRBJ2-5; a possible D gene is TRBD1 (8 bases). The length of the CDR3 is 15 residues. V was trimmed by 6 bases and J by 4 bases, leaving 18 bases between them. Germline V gene sequence: CDR1 MNHEY, CDR2 SMNVEV (reference sequence). For the CDR3, the DNA is TGTGCCAGCAGCCTGTACAGGGGGAGGGGAGAGACCCAGTACTTC. Its translation is CASSLYRGRGETQYF.